These 32 T cell receptor beta chains were sequenced from one sample in a study of cytotoxic CD8 clonotypes in ibrutinib-treated CLL. Method: immunoSEQ multiplex PCR; TCRdb's copy keeps in-frame clones and lacks some. The sample includes some 290,000 clones, roughly 85% seen only once; the top ten take about 6.3%. Source: PBMCs, taken before ibrutinib treatment. The receptors here all came from a human donor with chronic lymphocytic leukemia.

The chain couples TRBV18 to TRBJ1-2, with D tentatively TRBD1 (5 bases). The ends were cut back, 3 bases at V and 6 bases at J, with 8 bases in the middle. CDR1 is KGHSH, CDR2 LQKENI, per germline. The CDR3 sequence is 12 residues long. This chain's CDR3 is CASSPGLHGYTF. The CDR3 DNA reads as TGTGCCAGCTCACCGGGACTCCATGGCTACACCTTC. The whole variable domain, remainder taken from reference TRBV18 and TRBJ1-2, is NAGVMQNPRHLVRRRGQEARLRCSPMKGHSHVYWYRQLPEEGLKFMVYLQKENIIDESGMPKERFSAEFPKEGPSILRIQQVVRGDSAAYFCASSPGLHGYTFGSGTRLTVV.

The gene calls are TRBV30 and TRBJ1-2, with D possibly TRBD1 on 5 matching bases. Germline loops: CDR1 GTSNPN, CDR2 SVGIG (reference sequence). The V gene lost 5 bases and the J gene lost 8 bases, with 18 bases spanning the gap. This CDR3 is built from 13 residues. Written as DNA, the CDR3 is TGTGCCTGGGGGGGACCCGGACTTGGGGGCTACACCTTC. The encoded protein is CAWGGPGLGGYTF.

This chain connects TRBV5-1 to TRBJ1-2, with a weak D call TRBD1 (6 bases). The CDR3 runs 13 residues. Germline CDR1 and CDR2: SGHRS and YFSETQ. The V end lost 4 bases, the J end lost 3 bases, and 10 bases lay between the germline ends. The CDR3 nucleotides read TGCGCCAGCAGCCATGGACAGCACTATGGCTACACCTTC. Protein sequence: CASSHGQHYGYTF.

The chain is built from TRBV7-8 and TRBJ1-1; TRBD1 is a possible D gene (5 bases). This CDR3 region has 14 residues. With 5 bases removed from V and 6 bases from J, the gap between germline ends came to 16 bases. Germline V CDR1 and CDR2: SGHVS, FQNEAQ. The CDR3 loop is CASSVQGVDAEAFF. Written as DNA, the CDR3 is TGTGCCAGCAGCGTCCAAGGGGTTGATGCTGAAGCTTTCTTT.

The chain is built from TRBV27 and TRBJ2-2, with no clear D. Germline V gene sequence: CDR1 MNHEY, CDR2 SMNVEV (reference sequence). Between the trimmed V and J ends, which lost 6 bases and 2 bases, there was a span of 13 bases. The CDR3 has 15 residues. CDR3 sequence reads: CASSLSRLNTGELFF. CDR3 nucleotides: TGTGCCAGCAGCCTCTCGCGGCTCAACACCGGGGAGCTGTTTTTT.

The chain employs TRBV12-2 and TRBJ2-7; the table assigns TRBD2, which was not confirmed against the DNA. TRBV12-2 is a listed pseudogene. The CDR3 totals 14 residues. The CDR3 bases are TGTGCAAGTCGCTCTAGCGGAGGAGACTACGAGCAGTACTTC. Its translation is CASRSSGGDYEQYF.

The chain couples TRBV9 to TRBJ1-2; perhaps TRBD1 as D (6 bases). Germline-derived CDR1 and CDR2 are SGDLS and YYNGEE. The CDR3 spans 16 residues. Trimming left V 0 bases short and J 6 bases short, with 18 bases between. The CDR3 DNA reads as TGTGCCAGCAGCGTAGCTAGGGACACCGGGGTTAATGGCTACACCTTC. It translates to CASSVARDTGVNGYTF.

The chain joins TRBV30 to TRBJ2-1, with TRBD2 matching 11 bases. Germline assignment: CDR1 GTSNPN and CDR2 SVGIG (reference sequence). With 2 bases clipped from V and 10 bases from J, the junction kept 4 bases outside the gene matches. This CDR3 is built from 13 residues. The CDR3 spells CAWSLRTSGEQFF. The CDR3 bases are TGTGCCTGGAGTCTCCGGACTAGCGGGGAGCAGTTCTTC.

This chain connects TRBV15 to TRBJ2-5; the D gene is possibly TRBD1 (5 bases). Germline lookup yields CDR1 LNHNV and CDR2 YYDKDF (reference sequence). The CDR3 has 14 residues. Trimming shortened V by 5 bases and J by 2 bases, and 12 bases separated the two germline ends. The CDR3 protein is CATSGAGRQETQYF. Here the CDR3 DNA reads TGTGCCACCAGCGGAGCAGGGCGGCAAGAGACCCAGTACTTC.

The chain carries TRBV15 and TRBJ1-4; D call uncertain. The CDR3 has 15 residues. Germline CDR1 and CDR2: LNHNV and YYDKDF (reference sequence). V shed 0 bases and J shed 8 bases, with 13 bases lying between them. CDR3 DNA sequence: TGTGCCACCAGCAGAGATCGTATTCGAGGGGAAAAACTGTTTTTT. It yields the protein CATSRDRIRGEKLFF.

The chain recombines TRBV5-1 with TRBJ1-2; D is ambiguous. Germline assignment: CDR1 SGHRS and CDR2 YFSETQ. Trimming stripped 2 bases from V and 6 bases from J, with 14 bases between. This CDR3 has 14 amino acids. The CDR3 reads CASSFRTFRDGYTF. CDR3 nucleotides: TGCGCCAGCAGCTTCCGGACCTTTAGGGATGGCTACACCTTC.

The sample holds one count of this clone. The chain combines TRBV11-2 with TRBJ2-7; D not certain. Germline V gene data show CDR1 as SGHAT and CDR2 as FQNNGV. Trimming took 5 bases from V and 3 from J, leaving 5 bases between them. This CDR3 region has 11 residues. The CDR3 here is CASSAVYEQYF. The CDR3 DNA reads as TGTGCCAGCAGCGCGGTCTACGAGCAGTACTTC.

The chain recombines TRBV30 with TRBJ1-2; 7 bases line up with TRBD1. The V gene end was trimmed by 7 bases and the J gene end by 2 bases; junction bases not matched to a gene: 7. CDR3 length equals 13 residues. Germline CDR1 and CDR2: GTSNPN and SVGIG (reference sequence). CDR3 nucleotides: TGTGCCTACCGGACAGGATTAAACTATGGCTACACCTTC. Translated, it gives CAYRTGLNYGYTF.

The chain combines TRBV15 with TRBJ2-1; 10 nucleotides line up with TRBD2. Germline-derived CDR1 and CDR2 are LNHNV and YYDKDF (reference sequence). This CDR3 has 18 residues. V gave up 1 base and J gave up 5 bases; unmatched junction bases: 11. CDR3 protein: CATSRGSVALAGNNEQFF. CDR3 nucleotide sequence: TGTGCCACCAGCAGAGGATCAGTTGCACTAGCGGGAAACAATGAGCAGTTCTTC.

V is TRBV15 and J is TRBJ2-7; TRBD1 is a possible D gene (6 bases). This CDR3 is built from 13 residues. Between the trimmed V and J ends, which lost 1 base and 6 bases, there was a span of 10 bases. Germline V lookup: CDR1 LNHNV, CDR2 YYDKDF (reference sequence). CDR3 loop: CATSRAQGSEQYF. As DNA, the CDR3 is TGTGCCACCAGCAGAGCTCAGGGGAGCGAGCAGTACTTC.

V gene TRBV27 combines with J gene TRBJ1-2; no definite D call. Trimming took off 4 bases at V and 8 bases at J, with 14 bases between the two ends. Per the germline V gene, CDR1 is MNHEY and CDR2 is SMNVEV (reference sequence). The CDR3 is 13 amino acids. The CDR3 loop is CASSSTARWGYTF. CDR3 in DNA: TGTGCCAGCAGTTCAACCGCCCGGTGGGGCTACACCTTC.

V usage is TRBV11-2 and J usage is TRBJ1-5; no clear D gene. With 1 base removed from V and 4 bases from J, the gap between germline ends came to 5 bases. The germline V gene has CDR1 SGHAT and CDR2 FQNNGV. The CDR3 totals 13 residues. CDR3 residues: CASSLGQNQPQHF. The CDR3 region has the DNA TGTGCCAGCAGCTTAGGGCAGAATCAGCCCCAGCATTTT.

The count of this clone is one. The chain joins TRBV7-2 to TRBJ2-3; TRBD2 matches at 9 bases. The CDR3 runs 15 residues. CDR1 and CDR2 from the germline V gene are SGHTA and FQGNSA. V gave up 6 bases and J gave up 5 bases; unmatched junction bases: 9. As DNA, the CDR3 is TGTGCCAGCAGTCCCGGGACTAGCTTTAGAGATACGCAGTATTTT. It is translated as CASSPGTSFRDTQYF. Drawing the rest from reference TRBV7-2 and TRBJ2-3, the complete variable domain is GAGVSQSPSNKVTEKGKDVELRCDPISGHTALYWYRQSLGQGLEFLIYFQGNSAPDKSGLPSDRFSAERTGGSVSTLTIQRTQQEDSAVYLCASSPGTSFRDTQYFGPGTRLTVL.

The V gene is TRBV15, the J gene TRBJ2-7; no reliable D call. Looked up from germline, CDR1 is LNHNV and CDR2 is YYDKDF (reference sequence). Trimming took 3 bases from V and 2 from J, leaving 5 bases between them. CDR3 size: 12 residues. CDR3 amino acids: CATSRGTYEQYF. The DNA for the CDR3 is TGTGCCACCAGCAGGGGGACCTACGAGCAGTACTTC.

This rearrangement joins TRBV4-3 to TRBJ2-1; the match to TRBD2 covers 8 bases. V shed 0 bases, J shed 9 bases, and the junction held 10 bases outside the gene matches. The CDR3 sequence is 16 residues long. Germline CDR1 reads LGHNA; CDR2 reads YSLEER. The CDR3 bases are TGCGCCAGCAGCCAAGATCGTCTAGCGGGTATAGGTGAGCAGTTCTTC. It is translated as CASSQDRLAGIGEQFF.

The table lists this clone with a count of one. The chain links TRBV6-5 to TRBJ2-3; no clear D gene. V shed 7 bases and J shed 7 bases, with 15 bases lying between them. This CDR3 has 13 amino acids. Germline V gives CDR1 MNHEY, CDR2 SVGAGI. The CDR3 nucleotides read TGTGCCAGCACCCATAAGGCGACGAATACGCAGTATTTT. Its protein product is CASTHKATNTQYF.

The chain joins TRBV6-5 to TRBJ2-7, with 11 bases aligning to TRBD2. With V trimmed by 6 bases and J by 4 bases, 8 bases remained unmatched. Germline V CDR1 and CDR2: MNHEY, SVGAGI. The length of the CDR3 is 15 residues. The DNA of the CDR3 is TGTGCCAGCAGGAAACTAGCGGGAGAGACGTACGAGCAGTACTTC. Translated, it gives CASRKLAGETYEQYF.

V and J are TRBV10-3 and TRBJ2-7; 12 bases map to TRBD2. Trimming cost V 10 bases and J 3 bases; bases outside gene matches: 4. The germline gives CDR1 ENHRY, CDR2 SYGVKD. The CDR3 has 13 residues. CDR3 loop: CATRLAGDYEQYF. Written as DNA, the CDR3 is TGTGCCACCCGACTAGCGGGAGACTACGAGCAGTACTTC.

The V and J genes are TRBV7-2 and TRBJ2-7, with TRBD1 identical over 7 bases. CDR3 length: 14 residues. Germline values: CDR1 SGHTA, CDR2 FQGNSA. V dropped 4 bases and J dropped 2; count of bases not matched to a gene: 5. As DNA, the CDR3 is TGTGCCAGCAGCTGGACAGGAGAAACCTACGAGCAGTACTTC. Protein: CASSWTGETYEQYF.

The chain links TRBV4-2 to TRBJ2-7, with TRBD2 matching over 11 bases. V trimming: 6 bases; J trimming: 0 bases; junction bases outside the gene matches: 7. This CDR3 has 16 residues. CDR1 is LGHNA and CDR2 is YNFKEQ in the germline V gene. CDR3 residues: CASSRPTSGSSYEQYF. In DNA form, the CDR3 reads TGTGCCAGCAGTCGACCCACTAGCGGGAGCTCCTACGAGCAGTACTTC.

This rearrangement joins TRBV15 to TRBJ2-2; 7 bases are a match to TRBD1. The CDR3 consists of 17 residues. V shed 2 bases, J shed 4 bases, and the junction held 10 bases outside the gene matches. Germline loops: CDR1 LNHNV, CDR2 YYDKDF (reference sequence). The CDR3, as DNA: TGTGCCACCAGCAGAAAAAAGGACAGGAAAGTCACCGGGGAGCTGTTTTTT. This translates into CATSRKKDRKVTGELFF.

The gene calls are TRBV9 and TRBJ1-1; D unresolved. V was trimmed by 3 bases and J by 2 bases, leaving 5 bases between them. This CDR3 comprises 12 residues. Germline loops: CDR1 SGDLS, CDR2 YYNGEE. The CDR3, as DNA: TGTGCCAGCAGCGGCCGAAACACTGAAGCTTTCTTT. It is translated as CASSGRNTEAFF. Drawing the rest from reference TRBV9 and TRBJ1-1, the complete variable domain is DSGVTQTPKHLITATGQRVTLRCSPRSGDLSVYWYQQSLDQGLQFLIQYYNGEERAKGNILERFSAQQFPDLHSELNLSSLELGDSALYFCASSGRNTEAFFGQGTRLTVV.

The rearrangement joins TRBV4-3 to TRBJ2-7; 8 nucleotides agree with TRBD2. Germline V gives CDR1 LGHNA, CDR2 YSLEER. V was clipped by 4 bases and J by 3 bases; unmatched bases: 5. This CDR3 region has 14 residues. CDR3: CASSPGTRYYEQYF. Here the CDR3 DNA reads TGCGCCAGCAGCCCGGGGACTAGGTACTACGAGCAGTACTTC.

The chain links TRBV30 to TRBJ1-2; D is undetermined. The CDR3 contains 13 residues. Trimming took 0 bases from V and 2 from J, leaving 7 bases between them. The germline V gene has CDR1 GTSNPN and CDR2 SVGIG (reference sequence). The DNA for the CDR3 is TGTGCCTGGAGTGTCGGATCGAACTATGGCTACACCTTC. Protein: CAWSVGSNYGYTF.

The chain uses TRBV5-4 and TRBJ2-1, with 7 bases identical to TRBD1. V lost 4 bases and J lost 3; bases outside the gene matches: 4. The CDR3 is 14 amino acids. Germline V CDR1 and CDR2: SGHNT, YYREEE (reference sequence). CDR3: CASSPPGGYNEQFF. CDR3 nucleotides: TGTGCCAGCAGCCCGCCAGGGGGCTACAATGAGCAGTTCTTC.

Only a few counts were recorded for this clone. J is TRBJ2-1 and V is TRBV19; D perhaps matches TRBD1 (6 bases). The CDR3 consists of 13 residues. With 10 bases removed from V and 3 bases from J, the gap between germline ends came to 13 bases. Germline V gene lookup returns CDR1 LNHDA and CDR2 SQIVND (reference sequence). CDR3 nucleotide sequence: TGTGCCACCTCCTGGGACATCTACAATGAGCAGTTCTTC. This gives the protein CATSWDIYNEQFF.

The chain links TRBV6-6 to TRBJ1-2; possible D gene TRBD1, 6 bases. CDR3 length: 16 residues. Germline V lookup: CDR1 MNHNY, CDR2 SVGAGI (reference sequence). Trimming cost V 0 bases and J 2 bases, with 13 bases left between them. The CDR3 DNA reads as TGTGCCAGCAGTTACTCGAATCGAGGGACAAACTATGGCTACACCTTC. It translates to CASSYSNRGTNYGYTF.